Presented here are 20 T cell receptor beta chains from one specimen sequenced in a study of PD-1 blockade in classical Hodgkin lymphoma. Profiled with immunoSEQ multiplex PCR; TCRdb holds only in-frame clones, not every one. Here the sample spans about 41,000 clones, about 86% being singletons. Brentuximab vedotin exposure varied among the patients, all of whom had relapsed after autologous stem cell transplantation. Sequenced material: peripheral blood mononuclear cells (PBMCs), taken before the second cycle of nivolumab. The source of these receptors is a human donor with classical Hodgkin lymphoma.

V usage is TRBV29-1 and J usage is TRBJ2-2; D possibly matches TRBD1 or TRBD2 (6 bases each). The CDR3 runs 13 residues. V lost 0 bases, J lost 5 bases, and 7 bases lay in between. Per the germline V gene, CDR1 is SQVTM and CDR2 is ANQGSEA. The CDR3 DNA reads TGCAGCGTTGAAGAAGGGGGGACCGGGGAGCTGTTTTTT. Its protein is CSVEEGGTGELFF.

This chain joins TRBV11-2 and TRBJ2-7, with D perhaps TRBD2 (6 bases). The germline CDR1 and CDR2 sequences are SGHAT and FQNNGV. The V gene lost 0 bases and the J gene lost 5 bases, with 14 bases spanning the gap. This CDR3 has 15 residues. CDR3 sequence (DNA): TGTGCCAGCAGCTTAGAGGCGCGGGGTTCCAACGAGCAGTACTTC. Residues: CASSLEARGSNEQYF. Using reference TRBV11-2 and TRBJ2-7 for the parts outside the CDR3, the full variable domain is EAGVAQSPRYKIIEKRQSVAFWCNPISGHATLYWYQQILGQGPKLLIQFQNNGVVDDSQLPKDRFSAERLKGVDSTLKIQPAKLEDSAVYLCASSLEARGSNEQYFGPGTRLTVT.

J is TRBJ2-2 and V is TRBV9, with D tentatively TRBD1 (5 bases). Deletions cut 1 base from V and 2 bases from J, with 12 bases between. CDR1 SGDLS and CDR2 YYNGEE come from the germline V gene. The CDR3 consists of 16 residues. The CDR3: CASSVSPGQNTGELFF. The CDR3 DNA sequence: TGTGCCAGCAGCGTATCTCCAGGGCAAAACACCGGGGAGCTGTTTTTT.

The V gene is TRBV11-2, the J gene TRBJ1-1; weak D call: TRBD1 (6 bases). Germline V CDR1 and CDR2: SGHAT, FQNNGV. V was clipped by 1 base and J by 1 base, with 7 bases between them. This CDR3 comprises 14 residues. The CDR3 here is CASSLGTANTEAFF. Here the CDR3 DNA reads TGTGCCAGCAGCTTAGGGACAGCGAACACTGAAGCTTTCTTT.

The genes are TRBV6-1 and TRBJ1-1; the match to TRBD1 covers 10 bases. Trimming at V came to 5 bases and at J to 7 bases, leaving 10 bases not matched to a gene. This CDR3 is built from 15 residues. CDR1 and CDR2 from the germline V gene are MNHNS and SASEGT. The CDR3 protein is CASSRNRDRGNEAFF. The CDR3 coding sequence is TGTGCCAGCAGTCGGAACCGGGACAGGGGAAATGAAGCTTTCTTT.

This chain uses TRBV7-8 with TRBJ1-1; no firm D call. Deletions cut 5 bases from V and 6 bases from J, with 13 bases between. Germline CDR1 SGHVS, CDR2 FQNEAQ. The length of the CDR3 is 13 residues. The chain's CDR3 is CASSPGITPEAFF. The CDR3 DNA is TGTGCCAGCAGCCCTGGGATCACCCCTGAAGCTTTCTTT.

This rearrangement joins TRBV7-3 to TRBJ2-7, with a possible D match to TRBD2 (6 bases). Germline V CDR1 and CDR2: SGHTA, FQGTGA. The V gene lost 2 bases and the J gene lost 9 bases, with 23 bases spanning the gap. CDR3 size: 16 residues. Here the CDR3 DNA reads TGTGCCAGCAGCTTAGCCGGCGGACTAACTGGTACTACGCAGTACTTC. It specifies CASSLAGGLTGTTQYF.

This chain links TRBV5-1 with TRBJ1-2, with D perhaps TRBD1 (5 bases). The CDR3 is 14 residues long. Trimming removed 3 bases at V and 0 bases at J, with 9 bases between. Germline loops: CDR1 SGHRS, CDR2 YFSETQ. In DNA form, the CDR3 reads TGCGCCAGCAGCTATGAGGGGACTAACTATGGCTACACCTTC. Its protein is CASSYEGTNYGYTF. The entire variable domain, with the rest obtained from reference TRBV5-1 and TRBJ1-2, is as follows: KAGVTQTPRYLIKTRGQQVTLSCSPISGHRSVSWYQQTPGQGLQFLFEYFSETQRNKGNFPGRFSGRQFSNSRSEMNVSTLELGDSALYLCASSYEGTNYGYTFGSGTRLTVV.

This rearrangement joins TRBV6-6 to TRBJ2-2, with 8 bases that match TRBD2. V lost 5 bases and J lost 1; bases outside the gene matches: 6. The length of the CDR3 is 16 residues. The germline V gene encodes CDR1 MNHNY and CDR2 SVGAGI (reference sequence). CDR3 residues: CASSTRSGGNTGELFF. CDR3 nucleotide sequence: TGTGCCAGCAGTACACGAAGCGGGGGGAACACCGGGGAGCTGTTTTTT.

The V gene is TRBV6-1, the J gene TRBJ2-1; 11 positions agree with TRBD1. The CDR3 is 15 amino acids. V gave up 7 bases and J gave up 7 bases; unmatched junction bases: 9. Germline lookup yields CDR1 MNHNS and CDR2 SASEGT. DNA for the CDR3: TGTGCCAGCAAGATTGGGACAGGGGGTTCAAATGAGCAGTTCTTC. Amino acid sequence: CASKIGTGGSNEQFF.

V is TRBV10-3 and J is TRBJ2-2; 9 nucleotides align to TRBD2. The germline V gene encodes CDR1 ENHRY and CDR2 SYGVKD. The V gene end was trimmed by 7 bases and the J gene end by 7 bases; junction bases not matched to a gene: 10. The CDR3 spans 15 residues. CDR3 sequence reads: CAIKPAGGLSGELFF. In DNA, the CDR3 is TGTGCCATCAAACCAGCGGGGGGCCTTAGCGGGGAGCTGTTTTTT.

The CDR3, as DNA: TGTGCCAGCGGTTGGCAGCTACAAGAGACCCAGTACTTC. This gives the protein CASGWQLQETQYF. J is TRBJ2-5 and V is TRBV5-6; D is unclear. The germline V and J ends were trimmed by 7 bases and 2 bases, with 12 bases remaining between them. Germline CDR1 and CDR2: SGHDT and YYEEEE. This CDR3 comprises 13 residues. The full variable domain, completed using reference TRBV5-6 and TRBJ2-5, is DAGVTQSPTHLIKTRGQQVTLRCSPKSGHDTVSWYQQALGQGPQFIFQYYEEEERQRGNFPDRFSGHQFPNYSSELNVNALLLGDSALYLCASGWQLQETQYFGPGTRLLVL.

The rearrangement uses TRBV23-1 and TRBJ1-5; 9 bases agree with TRBD1. TRBV23-1 has ORF status, its function being uncertain. The CDR3 is 14 residues long. The junction had 8 bases not matched to a gene; V was cut back by 8 bases and J by 6 bases. CDR3 sequence reads: CASPSQGASQPQHF. CDR3 in DNA: TGCGCCAGCCCATCACAGGGGGCAAGTCAGCCCCAGCATTTT.

This clone was found a few times. The chain links TRBV19 to TRBJ1-1, with D maybe TRBD1 (5 bases). Germline loops: CDR1 LNHDA, CDR2 SQIVND (reference sequence). CDR3 size: 15 residues. The V end was cut by 7 bases, the J end by 5 bases, with 20 bases between. Here the CDR3 reads CASKPSRADGTEAFF. CDR3 DNA sequence: TGTGCCAGTAAACCCAGCAGGGCCGATGGTACTGAAGCTTTCTTT.

CDR3 residues: CASSSPGAPNQPQHF. CDR3 nucleotide sequence: TGTGCCAGCAGTTCACCAGGGGCGCCAAATCAGCCCCAGCATTTT. The V call is TRBV28, the J call TRBJ1-5, with D tentatively TRBD1 (6 bases). The CDR3 covers 15 residues. Trimming took 4 bases from V and 4 from J, leaving 14 bases between them. Germline assignment: CDR1 MDHEN and CDR2 SYDVKM.

The V call is TRBV5-4, the J call TRBJ2-7, with 7 nucleotides matching TRBD2. Germline V gene lookup returns CDR1 SGHNT and CDR2 YYREEE (reference sequence). With V trimmed by 0 bases and J by 6 bases, 3 bases remained unmatched. CDR3 size: 13 residues. Here the CDR3 reads CASSLGGGAEQYF. The CDR3, as DNA: TGTGCCAGCAGCTTGGGGGGGGGAGCCGAGCAGTACTTC.

The chain combines TRBV5-1 with TRBJ2-1, with 9 bases identical to TRBD1. With V trimmed by 4 bases and J by 0 bases, 5 bases remained unmatched. CDR1 is SGHRS, CDR2 YFSETQ, per germline. The CDR3 length is 16 residues. The CDR3 is CASSRGQGSSYNEQFF. The CDR3 region has the DNA TGCGCCAGCAGCAGAGGACAGGGGAGCTCCTACAATGAGCAGTTCTTC. Using reference TRBV5-1 and TRBJ2-1 for the parts outside the CDR3, the full variable domain is KAGVTQTPRYLIKTRGQQVTLSCSPISGHRSVSWYQQTPGQGLQFLFEYFSETQRNKGNFPGRFSGRQFSNSRSEMNVSTLELGDSALYLCASSRGQGSSYNEQFFGPGTRLTVL.

J is TRBJ1-4 and V is TRBV7-8, with a tentative D call TRBD1 (5 bases). The CDR3 totals 15 residues. Germline V lookup: CDR1 SGHVS, CDR2 FQNEAQ. The V and J ends lost 1 base and 7 bases respectively, with 13 bases between them. CDR3 region: CASSLVGQGIEKLFF. The CDR3 DNA reads as TGTGCCAGCAGCTTAGTAGGTCAGGGTATTGAAAAACTGTTTTTT.

The gene calls are TRBV19 and TRBJ2-7, with TRBD1 matching over 8 bases. This CDR3 region has 15 residues. V dropped 5 bases and J dropped 0; count of bases not matched to a gene: 6. Germline V gene sequence: CDR1 LNHDA, CDR2 SQIVND (reference sequence). CDR3 sequence reads: CASSAGTGPSYEQYF. CDR3 coding DNA: TGTGCCAGTAGTGCCGGGACAGGTCCCTCCTACGAGCAGTACTTC.

V gene TRBV4-2 combines with J gene TRBJ1-6; TRBD1 aligns across 7 bases. CDR3 length: 16 residues. Looked up from germline, CDR1 is LGHNA and CDR2 is YNFKEQ. The V segment lost 3 bases and the J segment 6 bases; nucleotides outside the gene matches: 8. Here the CDR3 reads CASSQGRDSPNSPLHF. The CDR3 DNA sequence: TGTGCCAGCAGCCAGGGGAGGGACAGTCCTAATTCACCCCTCCACTTT.